A single sample is the source of the 15 T cell receptor beta chains below, sequenced in a study of T cell responses to AZD1222 COVID-19 vaccine. Using immunoSEQ multiplex PCR, the repertoire was profiled, and TCRdb retains in-frame clones only, with some absent. The table lists 85,000 to 110,000 clones, 75% to 95% of them singletons, with 45% in the top ten. The source was peripheral blood, collected on day 0 of AZD1222 vaccination. These receptors were collected from an adult in good health.

This chain links TRBV6-6 with TRBJ1-2; 11 bases are a match to TRBD1. The CDR3 loop spans 14 amino acids. The trim removed 5 bases at V and 3 bases at J, leaving 2 bases unmatched. From germline, CDR1 is MNHNY and CDR2 SVGAGI (reference sequence). In DNA, the CDR3 is TGTGCCAGCAGTGGACAGGGGGCGGACTATGGCTACACCTTC. Its translation: CASSGQGADYGYTF.

The gene calls are TRBV28 and TRBJ2-7; 9 bases align to TRBD1. CDR3 length: 16 residues. Per germline, CDR1 MDHEN and CDR2 SYDVKM. V was clipped by 6 bases and J by 0 bases; unmatched bases: 9. In DNA, the CDR3 is TGTGCCAGCAGCTTCCTGGGACAGGGTTACTCCTACGAGCAGTACTTC. Residues: CASSFLGQGYSYEQYF.

The gene calls are TRBV5-1 and TRBJ2-3; 8 bases agree with TRBD1. The CDR3 has 15 residues. The germline CDR1 and CDR2 sequences are SGHRS and YFSETQ. V was clipped by 4 bases and J by 2 bases; unmatched bases: 6. This CDR3 reads CASSLTGEHTDTQYF. CDR3 bases: TGCGCCAGCAGCCTGACAGGGGAACACACAGATACGCAGTATTTT.

The chain combines TRBV5-1 with TRBJ2-1; D may be TRBD2 (5 bases). The CDR3 contains 12 residues. Germline CDR1 and CDR2: SGHRS and YFSETQ. V lost 0 bases, J lost 10 bases, and 8 bases lay in between. CDR3: CASSLDGGEQFF. Written as DNA, the CDR3 is TGCGCCAGCAGCTTGGACGGCGGGGAGCAGTTCTTC. Based on the CDR3 plus reference TRBV5-1 and TRBJ2-1, the full variable domain is KAGVTQTPRYLIKTRGQQVTLSCSPISGHRSVSWYQQTPGQGLQFLFEYFSETQRNKGNFPGRFSGRQFSNSRSEMNVSTLELGDSALYLCASSLDGGEQFFGPGTRLTVL.

The gene calls are TRBV5-4 and TRBJ2-7; 7 bases match TRBD1. With V trimmed by 3 bases and J by 7 bases, 7 bases remained unmatched. CDR3 length equals 13 residues. CDR1 and CDR2 (germline): SGHNT, YYREEE (reference sequence). The DNA of the CDR3 is TGTGCCAGCAGCTCTGAGACAGGGCAAGAGCAGTACTTC. This codes for CASSSETGQEQYF.

The chain couples TRBV7-9 to TRBJ1-6; D gene unclear. Trimming shortened V by 4 bases and J by 12 bases, and 13 bases separated the two germline ends. This CDR3 has 13 residues. Germline CDR1 SEHNR, CDR2 FQNEAQ (reference sequence). CDR3 residues: CASSSPPMEPLHF. CDR3 DNA: TGTGCCAGCAGCTCCCCTCCGATGGAACCCCTCCACTTT.

This clone was found a few times. The chain couples TRBV5-1 to TRBJ2-3; the D is unclear. Germline values: CDR1 SGHRS, CDR2 YFSETQ. The length of the CDR3 is 13 residues. V was clipped by 5 bases and J by 2 bases, with 9 bases between them. As DNA, the CDR3 is TGCGCCAGCAGAAGGACGATCACAGATACGCAGTATTTT. Translation gives CASRRTITDTQYF. The full variable domain, its missing parts supplied by reference TRBV5-1 and TRBJ2-3, is KAGVTQTPRYLIKTRGQQVTLSCSPISGHRSVSWYQQTPGQGLQFLFEYFSETQRNKGNFPGRFSGRQFSNSRSEMNVSTLELGDSALYLCASRRTITDTQYFGPGTRLTVL.

V is TRBV19 and J is TRBJ2-5; the D call may be TRBD1 or TRBD2 (5 bases each). V shed 5 bases and J shed 9 bases, with 13 bases lying between them. CDR1 and CDR2 (germline): LNHDA, SQIVND (reference sequence). The CDR3 runs to 12 residues. In DNA, the CDR3 is TGTGCCAGTAGTGTAGGACTGGGGGCCCAGTACTTC. Its translation is CASSVGLGAQYF. The whole variable domain, remainder taken from reference TRBV19 and TRBJ2-5, is DGGITQSPKYLFRKEGQNVTLSCEQNLNHDAMYWYRQDPGQGLRLIYYSQIVNDFQKGDIAEGYSVSREKKESFPLTVTSAQKNPTAFYLCASSVGLGAQYFGPGTRLLVL.

The rearrangement joins TRBV3-1 (or the pseudogene TRBV3-2) to TRBJ2-3, with 9 bases fitting TRBD2. Germline loops: CDR1 LGHDT, CDR2 YNNKEL (reference sequence). With V trimmed by 2 bases and J by 7 bases, 7 bases remained unmatched. The CDR3 is made up of 15 amino acids. This CDR3 is CASSQSGTSKYTQYF. The CDR3 nucleotides read TGTGCCAGCAGCCAATCCGGGACTAGCAAGTATACGCAGTATTTT.

The chain joins TRBV13 to TRBJ1-2, with D perhaps TRBD1 (5 bases). V lost 5 bases and J 4 bases, leaving 14 bases between the germline ends. Germline V CDR1 and CDR2: PRHDT, FYEKMQ (reference sequence). This CDR3 is built from 14 residues. CDR3 residues: CASSPQGGAYGYTF. Written as DNA, the CDR3 is TGTGCCAGCAGCCCGCAGGGAGGGGCCTATGGCTACACCTTC.

The V call is TRBV11-3, the J call TRBJ2-7, with TRBD2 as a possible D gene (6 bases). Trimming cost V 1 base and J 3 bases, with 10 bases left between them. Germline V gene lookup returns CDR1 SGHNT and CDR2 YENEEA. The CDR3 is made up of 14 amino acids. In DNA, the CDR3 is TGTGCCAGCAGCTTAGGTGGAGGGGACTACGAGCAGTACTTC. This encodes CASSLGGGDYEQYF.

This clone was seen only a few times. The chain links TRBV5-1 to TRBJ1-4; TRBD1 aligns across 8 bases. The CDR3 totals 17 residues. Germline-derived CDR1 and CDR2 are SGHRS and YFSETQ. J gave up 7 bases and V 4 bases, and 15 bases lay outside the gene matches. CDR3 in amino acids: CASSTPLGQGGSEKLFF. CDR3 DNA sequence: TGCGCCAGCAGCACCCCTCTAGGACAGGGTGGAAGTGAAAAACTGTTTTTT.

The chain carries TRBV19 and TRBJ1-1, with D perhaps matching TRBD1 (5 bases). The germline CDR1 and CDR2 sequences are LNHDA and SQIVND (reference sequence). There are 14 residues in the CDR3. Between the trimmed V and J ends, which lost 5 bases and 0 bases, there was a span of 10 bases. CDR3 nucleotides: TGTGCCAGTAGTCTCAGGGCGATGAACACTGAAGCTTTCTTT. It codes for CASSLRAMNTEAFF.

This chain connects TRBV6-5 to TRBJ2-1, with D possibly being TRBD2 (5 bases). This CDR3 spans 16 amino acids. Trimming pared 2 bases from V and 5 bases from J, leaving 16 bases between. CDR1 is MNHEY, CDR2 SVGAGI, per germline. The CDR3 spells CASSYVSGFSHNEQFF. CDR3 bases: TGTGCCAGCAGTTACGTGTCGGGGTTTAGCCACAATGAGCAGTTCTTC.

The rearrangement links TRBV21-1 to TRBJ1-5; the table calls TRBD1, which could not be checked here. TRBV21-1 is deemed a pseudogene. The CDR3 is 15 residues long. The CDR3 here is CASRQGWPSSQPQHF. DNA for the CDR3: TGTGCCAGCCGACAGGGATGGCCCTCAAGTCAGCCCCAGCATTTT.